The T cell receptor beta chain described here comes from a study of OX40 agonist ivuxolimab in advanced cancers. Profiling relied on immunoSEQ multiplex PCR, and the TCRdb table lists in-frame clones only, not all of them. This table holds tens of thousands of clones, roughly 78% found once. Trimming cost V 3 bases and J 5 bases, with 14 bases left between them. Germline loops: CDR1 SGHRS, CDR2 YFSETQ. The CDR3 contains 14 residues. This clonotype was obtained from an adult with an advanced solid tumor such as melanoma, head and neck, liver or kidney cancer. The sequenced sample was CD4+ or CD8+ T cells sorted from blood, obtained in a trial of the OX40 agonist ivuxolimab. The rearrangement uses TRBV5-1 and TRBJ2-5; D is possibly TRBD1 or TRBD2 (5 bases each). DNA of the CDR3: TGCGCCAGCAGCTCCGGGGCCGTGGGCGAGACCCAGTACTTC. Amino acid sequence: CASSSGAVGETQYF.